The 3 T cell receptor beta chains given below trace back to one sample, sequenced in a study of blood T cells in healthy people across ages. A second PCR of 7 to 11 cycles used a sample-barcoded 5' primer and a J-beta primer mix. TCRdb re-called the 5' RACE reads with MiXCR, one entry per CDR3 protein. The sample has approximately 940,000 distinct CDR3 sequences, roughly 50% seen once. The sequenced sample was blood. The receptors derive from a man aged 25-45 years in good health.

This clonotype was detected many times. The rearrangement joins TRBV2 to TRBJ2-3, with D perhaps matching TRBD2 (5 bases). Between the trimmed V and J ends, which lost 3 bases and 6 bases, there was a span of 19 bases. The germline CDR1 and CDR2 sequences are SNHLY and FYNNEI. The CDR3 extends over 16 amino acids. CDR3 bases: TGTGCCAGCAGTGAGGTTACGGGATCCCTGGGGGATACGCAGTATTTT. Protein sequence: CASSEVTGSLGDTQYF.

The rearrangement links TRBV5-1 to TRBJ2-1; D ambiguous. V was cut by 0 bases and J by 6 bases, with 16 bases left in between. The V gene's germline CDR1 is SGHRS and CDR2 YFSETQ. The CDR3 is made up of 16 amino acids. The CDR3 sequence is CASSLGTSSIGNEQFF. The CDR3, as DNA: TGCGCCAGCAGCTTGGGAACCTCTAGTATCGGCAATGAGCAGTTCTTC.

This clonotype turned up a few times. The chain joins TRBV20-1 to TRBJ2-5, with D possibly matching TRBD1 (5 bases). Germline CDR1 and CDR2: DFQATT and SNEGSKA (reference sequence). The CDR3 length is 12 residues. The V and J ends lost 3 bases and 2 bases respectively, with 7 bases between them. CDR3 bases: TGCAGTGCTAGCGACAGTCAAGAGACCCAGTACTTC. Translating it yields CSASDSQETQYF.